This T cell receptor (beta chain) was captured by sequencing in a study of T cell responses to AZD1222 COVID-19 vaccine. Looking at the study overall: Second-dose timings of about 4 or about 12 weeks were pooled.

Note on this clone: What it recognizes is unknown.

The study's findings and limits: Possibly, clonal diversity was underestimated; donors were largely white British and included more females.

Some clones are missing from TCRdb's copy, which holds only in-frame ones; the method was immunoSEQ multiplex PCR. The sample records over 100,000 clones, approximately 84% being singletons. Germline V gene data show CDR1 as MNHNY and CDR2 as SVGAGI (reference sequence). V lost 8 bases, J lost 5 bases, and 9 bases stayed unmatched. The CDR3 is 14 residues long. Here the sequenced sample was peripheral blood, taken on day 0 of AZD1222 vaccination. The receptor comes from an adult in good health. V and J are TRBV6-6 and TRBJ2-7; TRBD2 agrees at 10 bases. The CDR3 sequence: CASLSGGTFDEQYF. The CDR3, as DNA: TGTGCCAGCCTTAGCGGGGGGACCTTCGACGAGCAGTACTTC.